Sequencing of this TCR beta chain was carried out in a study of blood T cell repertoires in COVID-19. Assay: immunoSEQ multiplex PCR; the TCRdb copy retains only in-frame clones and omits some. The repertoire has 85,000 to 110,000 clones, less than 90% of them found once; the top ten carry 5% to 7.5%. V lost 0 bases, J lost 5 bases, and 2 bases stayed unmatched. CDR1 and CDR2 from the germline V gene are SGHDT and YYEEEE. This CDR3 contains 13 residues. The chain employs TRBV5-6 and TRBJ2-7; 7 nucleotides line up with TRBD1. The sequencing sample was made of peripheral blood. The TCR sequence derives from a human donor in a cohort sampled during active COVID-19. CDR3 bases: TGTGCCAGCAGCTTGGTAGGGGGCAACGAGCAGTACTTC. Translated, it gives CASSLVGGNEQYF.